Below are 30 T cell receptor beta chains sequenced from a single sample in a study of PD-L1 blockade in urothelial cancer. Measured with immunoSEQ multiplex PCR; TCRdb has only the in-frame clones, and not every one. The sample holds around 41,000 clones, roughly 85% seen once. Time point specified: peripheral blood 6 weeks after treatment start. This material consisted of PBMCs, taken around atezolizumab (anti-PD-L1) treatment. The receptors come from a man aged 60 to 69 with urothelial cancer.

This clone was counted a few times. The gene calls are TRBV5-4 and TRBJ2-2; the D gene is possibly TRBD2 (7 bases). This CDR3 comprises 13 residues. Per the germline V gene, CDR1 is SGHNT and CDR2 is YYREEE (reference sequence). Trimming removed 4 bases at V and 7 bases at J, with 11 bases between. The CDR3 DNA reads TGTGCCAGCAGCATAGGGGGGGGCGGGGAGCTGTTTTTT. This sequence encodes CASSIGGGGELFF.

The genes are TRBV6-1 and TRBJ2-7, with D hard to call. This CDR3 contains 15 residues. The V gene's germline CDR1 is MNHNS and CDR2 SASEGT. The ends were cut back, 0 bases at V and 2 bases at J, with 11 bases in the middle. CDR3 in DNA: TGTGCCAGCAGTGAAGCGCACCCGGGTACCTACGAGCAGTACTTC. This encodes CASSEAHPGTYEQYF.

The chain carries TRBV6-4 and TRBJ1-1; no firm D call. CDR3 size: 13 residues. Deletions cut 2 bases from V and 0 bases from J, with 4 bases between. CDR1 is MRHNA and CDR2 is SNTAGT in the germline V gene. CDR3 DNA sequence: TGTGCCAGCAGTGACAGCATGAACACTGAAGCTTTCTTT. Protein product: CASSDSMNTEAFF.

The rearrangement links TRBV7-3 to TRBJ2-7; perhaps TRBD1 as D (6 bases). This CDR3 is 15 amino acids long. V was trimmed by 2 bases and J by 4 bases, leaving 15 bases between them. CDR1 and CDR2 from the germline V gene are SGHTA and FQGTGA. For the CDR3, the DNA is TGTGCCAGCAGCTTAGGTCCAGGGGACCTGTACGAGCAGTACTTC. Its translation: CASSLGPGDLYEQYF.

The genes are TRBV7-2 and TRBJ2-3, with 7 positions matching TRBD2. Germline assignment: CDR1 SGHTA and CDR2 FQGNSA. The trim removed 1 base at V and 2 bases at J, leaving 3 bases unmatched. This CDR3 spans 15 amino acids. The CDR3 nucleotides read TGTGCCAGCAGCTTAGGCGGACTAGTCACAGATACGCAGTATTTT. Protein sequence: CASSLGGLVTDTQYF.

V is TRBV6-4 and J is TRBJ1-1; possible D gene TRBD1, 6 bases. V was pared by 7 bases and J by 5 bases, with 14 bases between. Looked up from germline, CDR1 is MRHNA and CDR2 is SNTAGT. This CDR3 spans 13 amino acids. CDR3 in amino acids: CASKRGGETEAFF. The CDR3 coding sequence is TGTGCCAGCAAAAGAGGGGGTGAGACTGAAGCTTTCTTT.

This sequence joins TRBV7-2 and TRBJ2-5, with 8 bases aligning to TRBD1. This CDR3 contains 14 residues. Trimming took 6 bases from V and 5 from J; bases not matched to a gene: 8. Germline loops: CDR1 SGHTA, CDR2 FQGNSA. The CDR3 region is CASRQGEAGETQYF. In nucleotides, the CDR3 is TGTGCCAGCAGACAGGGGGAGGCCGGGGAGACCCAGTACTTC.

V usage is TRBV5-1 and J usage is TRBJ1-4, with TRBD1 matching 7 bases. Germline V gene lookup returns CDR1 SGHRS and CDR2 YFSETQ. This CDR3 is built from 14 residues. V shed 4 bases, J shed 6 bases, and the junction held 6 bases outside the gene matches. The CDR3 DNA sequence: TGCGCCAGCAGCCAGGAGCAGGGGGATGAAAAACTGTTTTTT. This encodes CASSQEQGDEKLFF.

The chain links TRBV9 to TRBJ2-7, with D perhaps matching TRBD2 (5 bases). V lost 0 bases, J lost 3 bases, and 13 bases lay in between. The CDR3 is made up of 15 amino acids. Germline CDR1 reads SGDLS; CDR2 reads YYNGEE. The CDR3 reads CASSVEAEPFYEQYF. The CDR3 DNA follows: TGTGCCAGCAGCGTAGAAGCGGAGCCCTTCTACGAGCAGTACTTC.

The chain combines TRBV4-1 with TRBJ2-5; 7 bases agree with TRBD1. CDR3 length: 15 amino acids. Germline loops: CDR1 MGHRA, CDR2 YSYEKL. The trim removed 6 bases at V and 1 base at J, leaving 8 bases unmatched. The chain's CDR3 is CASRSTRDSQETQYF. CDR3 bases: TGCGCCAGCAGATCAACCCGGGACAGCCAAGAGACCCAGTACTTC.

CDR3 sequence reads: CASSLDHEGKNEKLFF. The CDR3 DNA reads TGTGCCAGCAGCTTAGATCACGAGGGAAAAAATGAAAAACTGTTTTTT. V usage is TRBV11-2 and J usage is TRBJ1-4; D gene ambiguous. V was trimmed by 0 bases and J by 5 bases, leaving 13 bases between them. Looked up from germline, CDR1 is SGHAT and CDR2 is FQNNGV. This CDR3 has 16 amino acids.

The chain employs TRBV5-6 and TRBJ2-1; TRBD2 agrees at 10 bases. From germline, CDR1 is SGHDT and CDR2 YYEEEE. Losses at the gene ends were 3 bases for V and 4 bases for J; bases not matched to a gene: 7. The CDR3 spans 16 residues. In nucleotides, the CDR3 is TGTGCCAGCAGCTACAGCGGGGGGGCTGGATACAATGAGCAGTTCTTC. This sequence encodes CASSYSGGAGYNEQFF.

V usage is TRBV19 and J usage is TRBJ2-1; 8 positions agree with TRBD1. This CDR3 has 16 residues. CDR1 LNHDA and CDR2 SQIVND come from the germline V gene (reference sequence). V was pared by 4 bases and J by 1 base, with 6 bases of the junction left unmatched. CDR3 DNA: TGTGCCAGTAGTAAGACGGGACAGGCTTCCTACAATGAGCAGTTCTTC. It encodes CASSKTGQASYNEQFF.

The chain carries TRBV7-9 and TRBJ2-7, with TRBD2 matching over 8 bases. Germline V gene data show CDR1 as SEHNR and CDR2 as FQNEAQ (reference sequence). CDR3 length: 14 amino acids. With V trimmed by 4 bases and J by 0 bases, 2 bases remained unmatched. The CDR3 DNA is TGTGCCAGCAGCTCGAGCGGGGGCTCCTACGAGCAGTACTTC. Amino acids: CASSSSGGSYEQYF.

The rearrangement uses TRBV7-9 and TRBJ1-5; TRBD1 matches at 7 bases. The germline gives CDR1 SEHNR, CDR2 FQNEAQ (reference sequence). J was trimmed by 3 bases and V by 6 bases; bases with no gene match: 8. The CDR3 has 15 residues. The CDR3 DNA is TGTGCCAGCAGTCCGGACAGGTCGAACAATCAGCCCCAGCATTTT. Translation gives CASSPDRSNNQPQHF.

CDR3 region: CASSLTGIGYTF. The CDR3 bases are TGTGCCAGCAGTCTAACAGGGATTGGCTACACCTTC. V usage is TRBV28 and J usage is TRBJ1-2; D possibly corresponds to TRBD1 (6 bases). Looked up from germline, CDR1 is MDHEN and CDR2 is SYDVKM. This CDR3 spans 12 amino acids. Between the trimmed V and J ends, which lost 5 bases and 7 bases, there was a span of 11 bases.

This clone has only one observation. The chain is built from TRBV11-2 and TRBJ2-7; perhaps TRBD1 as D (6 bases). Per the germline V gene, CDR1 is SGHAT and CDR2 is FQNNGV. This CDR3 is 16 amino acids long. Trimming took 5 bases from V and 0 from J, leaving 17 bases between them. CDR3 in amino acids: CASSKHAGTNSYEQYF. As DNA, the CDR3 is TGTGCCAGCAGCAAACACGCCGGGACAAACTCCTACGAGCAGTACTTC.

The rearrangement uses TRBV7-3 and TRBJ2-1; tentatively, D is TRBD1 (5 bases). Per the germline V gene, CDR1 is SGHTA and CDR2 is FQGTGA. Between the trimmed V and J ends, which lost 5 bases and 4 bases, there was a span of 9 bases. The CDR3 covers 13 residues. The CDR3 spells CASSPTEYNEQFF. The CDR3 DNA reads as TGTGCCAGCAGCCCGACAGAGTACAATGAGCAGTTCTTC.

This clone was detected once. The chain uses TRBV28 and TRBJ1-2; no reliable D call. V was cut by 3 bases and J by 3 bases, with 5 bases left in between. Germline CDR1 MDHEN, CDR2 SYDVKM. The CDR3 consists of 12 residues. The DNA of the CDR3 is TGTGCCAGCAGTTTTCGGGACTATGGCTACACCTTC. Its translation is CASSFRDYGYTF.

The rearrangement links TRBV28 to TRBJ1-6; 7 nucleotides match TRBD1. The germline V gene encodes CDR1 MDHEN and CDR2 SYDVKM. Losses at the gene ends were 6 bases for V and 7 bases for J; bases not matched to a gene: 6. This CDR3 comprises 14 residues. CDR3 DNA: TGTGCCAGCAGCACGGACAGGTTGAATTCACCCCTCCACTTT. It yields the protein CASSTDRLNSPLHF.

The rearrangement uses TRBV9 and TRBJ2-7, with D perhaps TRBD1 (5 bases). V was trimmed by 3 bases and J by 5 bases, leaving 18 bases between them. Germline V gene sequence: CDR1 SGDLS, CDR2 YYNGEE. There are 15 residues in the CDR3. The CDR3 region is CASSEGSTEVHEQYF. As DNA, the CDR3 is TGTGCCAGCAGCGAGGGGTCCACAGAAGTGCACGAGCAGTACTTC.

The count of this clone is one. The chain couples TRBV6-5 to TRBJ2-2; D is unresolved. Germline V lookup: CDR1 MNHEY, CDR2 SVGAGI. The CDR3 has 15 amino acids. The ends were cut back, 3 bases at V and 0 bases at J, with 8 bases in the middle. The CDR3 protein is CASSYWRTNTGELFF. The CDR3 DNA is TGTGCCAGCAGTTATTGGAGAACGAACACCGGGGAGCTGTTTTTT.

The gene calls are TRBV7-9 and TRBJ1-2; 7 positions agree with TRBD1. CDR3 length equals 17 residues. V lost 5 bases to trimming and J lost 3 bases; unmatched junction nucleotides: 15. Germline-derived CDR1 and CDR2 are SEHNR and FQNEAQ (reference sequence). The CDR3 nucleotides are TGTGCCAGCAGCACGACCCGTCAGGGGGAATCTGACTATGGCTACACCTTC. Its translation is CASSTTRQGESDYGYTF.

The gene calls are TRBV6-1 and TRBJ2-1, with 9 bases fitting TRBD1. Looked up from germline, CDR1 is MNHNS and CDR2 is SASEGT. Trimming removed 1 base from V and 16 bases from J; junction bases left unmatched: 8. CDR3 length equals 13 residues. The CDR3 here is CASSEVGDRDVFF. DNA of the CDR3: TGTGCCAGCAGTGAAGTCGGGGACAGGGACGTATTCTTC.

DNA for the CDR3: TGTGCCAGCAGCTACGGGAGAAATGGCTACACCTTC. Encoded protein: CASSYGRNGYTF. The chain uses TRBV5-6 and TRBJ1-2; D gene unclear. V was clipped by 3 bases and J by 6 bases, with 9 bases between them. CDR1 SGHDT and CDR2 YYEEEE come from the germline V gene. This CDR3 is 12 amino acids long.

The chain carries TRBV5-1 and TRBJ1-6; 7 bases are a match to TRBD1. CDR3 size: 17 residues. Germline V gene sequence: CDR1 SGHRS, CDR2 YFSETQ. V lost 2 bases and J lost 0; bases outside the gene matches: 5. CDR3 in amino acids: CASSFIAGGSYNSPLHF. DNA for the CDR3: TGCGCCAGCAGCTTTATAGCAGGGGGCTCCTATAATTCACCCCTCCACTTT.

This clone was seen a few times. This rearrangement joins TRBV6-6 to TRBJ1-3, with D perhaps TRBD1 (5 bases). The ends were cut back, 2 bases at V and 9 bases at J, with 14 bases in the middle. This CDR3 region has 14 residues. Germline V CDR1 and CDR2: MNHNY, SVGAGI (reference sequence). The CDR3 DNA sequence: TGTGCCAGCAGTTACCAGATCGGGGGTGGCACCATATATTTT. Its protein is CASSYQIGGGTIYF.

The rearrangement joins TRBV7-2 to TRBJ2-3; TRBD2 agrees at 7 bases. The junction had 13 bases not matched to a gene; V was cut back by 5 bases and J by 5 bases. Germline assignment: CDR1 SGHTA and CDR2 FQGNSA. This CDR3 contains 16 residues. The CDR3 here is CASSPQGGSTVDTQYF. In DNA, the CDR3 is TGTGCCAGCAGCCCGCAGGGAGGGAGTACGGTAGATACGCAGTATTTT.

This clone was seen only a few times. The chain is built from TRBV18 and TRBJ1-1; TRBD1 matches at 8 bases. Trimming at V came to 9 bases and at J to 3 bases, leaving 9 bases not matched to a gene. From germline, CDR1 is KGHSH and CDR2 LQKENI. CDR3 length: 14 amino acids. CDR3 bases: TGTGCCAGTAAAACAGGGGGACGGGACACTGAAGCTTTCTTT. Translating it yields CASKTGGRDTEAFF. The variable domain in full, with the rest retrieved from reference TRBV18 and TRBJ1-1, is NAGVMQNPRHLVRRRGQEARLRCSPMKGHSHVYWYRQLPEEGLKFMVYLQKENIIDESGMPKERFSAEFPKEGPSILRIQQVVRGDSAAYFCASKTGGRDTEAFFGQGTRLTVV.

The chain employs TRBV6-4 and TRBJ1-1; TRBD1 matches 8 bases. The CDR3 has 14 residues. V trimming: 2 bases; J trimming: 7 bases; junction bases outside the gene matches: 6. Per the germline V gene, CDR1 is MRHNA and CDR2 is SNTAGT. CDR3 DNA sequence: TGTGCCAGCAGTGACGCCTGGACAGGGCGTGAAGCTTTCTTT. It yields the protein CASSDAWTGREAFF.